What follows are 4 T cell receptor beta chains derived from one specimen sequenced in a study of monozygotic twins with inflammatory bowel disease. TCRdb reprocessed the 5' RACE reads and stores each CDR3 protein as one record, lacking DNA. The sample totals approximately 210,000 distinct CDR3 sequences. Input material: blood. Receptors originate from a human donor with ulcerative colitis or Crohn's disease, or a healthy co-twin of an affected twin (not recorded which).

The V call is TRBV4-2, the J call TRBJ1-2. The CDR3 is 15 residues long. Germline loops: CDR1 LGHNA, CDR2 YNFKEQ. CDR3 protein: CASSQEILPNYGYTF.

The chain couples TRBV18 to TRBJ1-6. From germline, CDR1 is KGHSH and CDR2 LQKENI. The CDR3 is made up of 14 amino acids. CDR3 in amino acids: CASSPPEINSPLHF.

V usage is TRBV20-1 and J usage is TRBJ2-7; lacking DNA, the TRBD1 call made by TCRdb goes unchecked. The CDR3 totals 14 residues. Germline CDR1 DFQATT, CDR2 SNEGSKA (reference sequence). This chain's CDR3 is CSASPGQGGLEQYF.

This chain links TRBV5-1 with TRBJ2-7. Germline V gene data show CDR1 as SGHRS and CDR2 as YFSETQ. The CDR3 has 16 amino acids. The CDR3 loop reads CASSLVSDLSHYKQYF. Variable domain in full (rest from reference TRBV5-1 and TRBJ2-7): KAGVTQTPRYLIKTRGQQVTLSCSPISGHRSVSWYQQTPGQGLQFLFEYFSETQRNKGNFPGRFSGRQFSNSRSEMNVSTLELGDSALYLCASSLVSDLSHYKQYFGPGTRLTVT.